Listed below are T cell receptor beta chains from one sample, sequenced in a study of CD8 T cells in Susac syndrome. A single record per CDR3 protein comes from TCRdb applying MiXCR to the immunoSEQ multiplex PCR reads. The sample includes 120,000 or so distinct CDR3 sequences, about 94% of them seen just once. What was sequenced was CD8+ T cells from PBMCs. All receptors derive from a human donor with Susac syndrome. CDR3s include the opening cysteine and the closing phenylalanine or tryptophan. A D gene is named only where the DNA matches it firmly. Size tells how often a clone was seen (once, few, many) or the class of an expanded clone, and some rows leave it out.

abundance	d_gene	v_gene	j_gene	CDR3nt	CDR3aa
NA	NA	TRBV12-3/TRBV12-4	TRBJ2-5	TGTGCCAGCAGTCAGACAGAAGAGACCCAGTACTTC	CASSQTEETQYF
NA	NA	TRBV20-1	TRBJ2-5	TGCAGTGCCGACCCGGACTCAATCCAAGAGACCCAGTACTTC	CSADPDSIQETQYF
NA	NA	TRBV16	TRBJ1-1	TGTGCCAGCAGCCTGGAAAGGCAGCTAAACACTGAAGCTTTCTTT	CASSLERQLNTEAFF
NA	NA	TRBV7-8	TRBJ2-5	TGTGCCAGCAGCTCAGAACCCTTACAAGAGACCCAGTACTTC	CASSSEPLQETQYF
NA	NA	TRBV4-2	TRBJ2-3	TGTGCCAGCAGCCAATCATCGGGATCAGCAGATACGCAGTATTTT	CASSQSSGSADTQYF
once	NA	TRBV30	TRBJ2-1	TGTGCCTGGAGTGTACGACTACTCACAAACAATGAGCAGTTCTTC	CAWSVRLLTNNEQFF
NA	NA	TRBV6-2/TRBV6-3	TRBJ2-7	TGTGCCAGCAGCTCCGCACGGGACCAGGGATATCCTCCCTACGAGCAGTACTTC	CASSSARDQGYPPYEQYF
NA	TRBD1	TRBV5-6	TRBJ2-7	TGTGCCAGCAGCTTACAGGGGGCGCCGGCCTACGAGCAGTACTTC	CASSLQGAPAYEQYF
once	TRBD1	TRBV30	TRBJ1-2	TGTGCCTGGGTCCCCCCTGAGGGGGCGAACTATGGCTACACCTTC	CAWVPPEGANYGYTF
NA	NA	TRBV12-3/TRBV12-4	TRBJ1-4	TGTGCCAGCAGTTTTGGCAATAATGAAAAACTGTTTTTT	CASSFGNNEKLFF
NA	TRBD1	TRBV2	TRBJ2-1	TGTGCCAGCAGTGAAAAGGGGGCGCCCGAGCAGTTCTTC	CASSEKGAPEQFF
once	TRBD1	TRBV30	TRBJ1-1	TGTGCCTGGAGGACAGGGGGTAAGTTCAACACTGAAGCTTTCTTT	CAWRTGGKFNTEAFF
NA	NA	TRBV6-5	TRBJ2-2	TGTGCCAGCAGTTATTCCTACCTCACCGGGGAGCTGTTTTTT	CASSYSYLTGELFF
NA	TRBD1	TRBV4-2	TRBJ2-5	TGTGCCAGCAGCCAAGAGGAGACAGGGGGCGAAGAGACCCAGTACTTC	CASSQEETGGEETQYF
once	TRBD2	TRBV4-3	TRBJ2-1	TGCGCCAGCAGCCAAGAAATAGCGGGAGATGTAGATGAGCAGTTCTTC	CASSQEIAGDVDEQFF
NA	TRBD2	TRBV14	TRBJ2-5	TGTGCCAGCAGCCCTCGACTAGCGGGGTTGGCGGAGACCCAGTACTTC	CASSPRLAGLAETQYF
NA	TRBD1	TRBV24-1	TRBJ2-5	TGTGCCACCGCAGACAGGGCAGAAGAGACCCAGTACTTC	CATADRAEETQYF
NA	NA	TRBV12-3/TRBV12-4	TRBJ2-7	TGTGCCAGCAGTTACGGACCAAACGAGCAGTACTTC	CASSYGPNEQYF
NA	TRBD1	TRBV29-1	TRBJ2-3	TGCAGCGTTCCGGGACAGGGGTGGACGCAGTATTTT	CSVPGQGWTQYF
NA	NA	TRBV20-1	TRBJ2-3	TGCAGTGCTAGAGATTTCACTAGCTCGGACTCAAATACGCAGTATTTT	CSARDFTSSDSNTQYF
NA	NA	TRBV4-1	TRBJ1-1	TGCGCCAGCAGCCAAGAATCCGACACTGAAGCTTTCTTT	CASSQESDTEAFF
NA	NA	TRBV5-4	TRBJ2-1	TGTGCCAGCAGCTTGGTAGCAGCTCCTTCCTACAATGAGCAGTTCTTC	CASSLVAAPSYNEQFF
NA	NA	TRBV27	TRBJ1-1	TGTGCCAGCAGCTTCGGGGGGCGCTGGACTGAAGCTTTCTTT	CASSFGGRWTEAFF
NA	TRBD1	TRBV14	TRBJ2-5	TGTGCCAGCAGCCAAGATGGCGGTGCAGGGGGAGTGTCGGAGACCCAGTACTTC	CASSQDGGAGGVSETQYF
NA	NA	TRBV20-1	TRBJ1-1	TGCAGTGTCAGCCCCTCGAACACTGAAGCTTTCTTT	CSVSPSNTEAFF
NA	NA	TRBV5-1	TRBJ2-7	TGCGCCAGCAGCTTGGTCCGGGGGCTTCAGTACGAGCAGTACTTC	CASSLVRGLQYEQYF
NA	NA	TRBV29-1	TRBJ2-1	TGCAGCGTTCGAGGGGGAAGCTCCTACAATGAGCAGTTCTTC	CSVRGGSSYNEQFF
once	NA	TRBV29-1	TRBJ1-4	TGCAGCGTTGCAGAGCTGGGGGCAGGGGAAAAACTGTTTTTT	CSVAELGAGEKLFF
NA	NA	TRBV4-1	TRBJ1-1	TGCGCCAGCAGCCAAGAGATGGGAAGGGCAATTGAAGCTTTCTTT	CASSQEMGRAIEAFF
NA	TRBD1	TRBV27	TRBJ2-7	TGTGCCAGCAGTTCAACAGGGGTCTACGAGCAGTACTTC	CASSSTGVYEQYF
NA	TRBD1	TRBV3-1	TRBJ2-6	TGTGCCAGCAGGGACAGGGGGCTTTCTGGGGCCAACGTCCTGACTTTC	CASRDRGLSGANVLTF
NA	TRBD1	TRBV24-1	TRBJ2-2	TGTGCCACCAGTGCTTCAGACAGGGACACCGGGGAGCTGTTTTTT	CATSASDRDTGELFF